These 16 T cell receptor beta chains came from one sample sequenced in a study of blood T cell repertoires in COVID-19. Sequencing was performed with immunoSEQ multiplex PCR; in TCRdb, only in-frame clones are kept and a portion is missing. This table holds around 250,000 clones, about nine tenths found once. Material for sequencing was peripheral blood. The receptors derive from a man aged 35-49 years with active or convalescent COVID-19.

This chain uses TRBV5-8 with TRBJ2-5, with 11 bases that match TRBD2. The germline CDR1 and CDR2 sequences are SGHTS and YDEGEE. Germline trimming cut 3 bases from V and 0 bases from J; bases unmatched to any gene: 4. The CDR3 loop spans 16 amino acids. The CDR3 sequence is CASSSGTSGYQETQYF. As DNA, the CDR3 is TGTGCCAGCAGCTCCGGGACTAGCGGCTACCAAGAGACCCAGTACTTC. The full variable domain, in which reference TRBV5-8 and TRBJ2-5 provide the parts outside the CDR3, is EAGVTQSPTHLIKTRGQQATLRCSPISGHTSVYWYQQALGLGLQFLLWYDEGEERNRGNFPPRFSGRQFPNYSSELNVNALELEDSALYLCASSSGTSGYQETQYFGPGTRLLVL.

The CDR3 sequence is CAISEEVLGDGYTF. The CDR3 nucleotides are TGTGCCATCAGTGAGGAAGTCCTCGGGGATGGCTACACCTTC. This chain joins TRBV10-3 and TRBJ1-2; D remains unclear. Trimming shortened V by 2 bases and J by 6 bases, and 13 bases separated the two germline ends. Germline values: CDR1 ENHRY, CDR2 SYGVKD. This CDR3 has 14 amino acids.

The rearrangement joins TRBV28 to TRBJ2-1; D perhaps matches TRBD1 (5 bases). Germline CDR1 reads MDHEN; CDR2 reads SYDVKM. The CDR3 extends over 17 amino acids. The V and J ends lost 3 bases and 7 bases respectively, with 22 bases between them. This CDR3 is CASSFGLGHQMGNEQFF. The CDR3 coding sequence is TGTGCCAGCAGTTTCGGTCTTGGACACCAAATGGGGAATGAGCAGTTCTTC. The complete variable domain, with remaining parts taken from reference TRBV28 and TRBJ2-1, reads DVKVTQSSRYLVKRTGEKVFLECVQDMDHENMFWYRQDPGLGLRLIYFSYDVKMKEKGDIPEGYSVSREKKERFSLILESASTNQTSMYLCASSFGLGHQMGNEQFFGPGTRLTVL.

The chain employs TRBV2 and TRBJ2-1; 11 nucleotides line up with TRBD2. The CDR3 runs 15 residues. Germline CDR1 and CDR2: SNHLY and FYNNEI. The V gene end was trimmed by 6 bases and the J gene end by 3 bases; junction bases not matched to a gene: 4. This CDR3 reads CASRPLAGGYNEQFF. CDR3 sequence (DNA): TGTGCCAGCAGACCCCTAGCGGGGGGCTACAATGAGCAGTTCTTC.

The CDR3 reads CASSLARTSGSVGEQFF. The CDR3 region has the DNA TGTGCCAGCAGCTTAGCGAGGACTAGCGGGAGCGTGGGGGAGCAGTTCTTC. The chain recombines TRBV11-1 with TRBJ2-1; 13 bases are shared with TRBD2. The CDR3 is 17 amino acids. After removal of 0 bases from V and 10 bases from J, the junction contained 9 bases not matched to a gene. CDR1 SGHAT and CDR2 FQDESV come from the germline V gene (reference sequence).

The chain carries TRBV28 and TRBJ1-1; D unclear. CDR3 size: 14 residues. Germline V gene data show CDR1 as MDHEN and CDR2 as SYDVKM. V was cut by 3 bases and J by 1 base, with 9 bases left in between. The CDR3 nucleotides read TGTGCCAGCAGTTTCGAGGGAAGGAACACTGAAGCTTTCTTT. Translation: CASSFEGRNTEAFF.

The CDR3: CASRQVPTAKTQYF. Written as DNA, the CDR3 is TGTGCCAGCCGACAGGTCCCGACTGCGAAGACCCAGTACTTC. This chain links TRBV25-1 with TRBJ2-5; the D gene is possibly TRBD1 (6 bases). The V end was cut by 8 bases, the J end by 6 bases, with 19 bases between. This CDR3 has 14 residues. Germline V gene data show CDR1 as MGHDK and CDR2 as SYGVNS.

The CDR3 DNA reads TGTGCCAGCAGCTTAGCTCGTACGGCTGGAAACACCATATATTTT. Translated: CASSLARTAGNTIYF. This chain links TRBV11-2 with TRBJ1-3; D is uncertain. This CDR3 has 15 amino acids. CDR1 and CDR2 from the germline V gene are SGHAT and FQNNGV. Trimming took off 1 base at V and 2 bases at J, with 9 bases between the two ends.

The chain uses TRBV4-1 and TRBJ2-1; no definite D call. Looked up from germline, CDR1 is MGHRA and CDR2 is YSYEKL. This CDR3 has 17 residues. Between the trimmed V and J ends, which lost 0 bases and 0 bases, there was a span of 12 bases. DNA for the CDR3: TGCGCCAGCAGCCAAGATCAACGCGCTTTCTCCTACAATGAGCAGTTCTTC. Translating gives CASSQDQRAFSYNEQFF.

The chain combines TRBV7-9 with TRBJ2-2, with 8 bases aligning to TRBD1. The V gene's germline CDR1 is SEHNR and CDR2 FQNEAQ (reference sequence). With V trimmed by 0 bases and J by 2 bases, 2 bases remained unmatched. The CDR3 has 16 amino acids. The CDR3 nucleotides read TGTGCCAGCAGCTTAGCAGACAGGGGAAACACCGGGGAGCTGTTTTTT. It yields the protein CASSLADRGNTGELFF.

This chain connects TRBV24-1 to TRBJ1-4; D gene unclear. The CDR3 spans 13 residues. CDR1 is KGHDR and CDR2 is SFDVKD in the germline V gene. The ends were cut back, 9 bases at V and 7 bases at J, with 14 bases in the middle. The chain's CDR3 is CATAGSGGEKLFF. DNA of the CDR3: TGTGCCACCGCGGGAAGTGGAGGTGAAAAACTGTTTTTT.

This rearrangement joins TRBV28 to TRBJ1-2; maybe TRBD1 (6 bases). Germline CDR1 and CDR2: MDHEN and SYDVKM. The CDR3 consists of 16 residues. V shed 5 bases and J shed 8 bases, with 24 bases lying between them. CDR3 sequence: CASSRSARGGTGGYTF. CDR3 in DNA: TGTGCCAGCAGTCGTAGCGCGAGGGGGGGAACGGGAGGCTACACCTTC.

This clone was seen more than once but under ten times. CDR3 coding DNA: TGTGCCAGCAGAAAAATGGTCGGGGACACTGAAGCTTTCTTT. Translating it yields CASRKMVGDTEAFF. V is TRBV7-3 and J is TRBJ1-1, with D hard to call. V lost 6 bases and J 3 bases, leaving 14 bases between the germline ends. There are 14 residues in the CDR3. Per germline, CDR1 SGHTA and CDR2 FQGTGA. The variable domain in full, with the rest retrieved from reference TRBV7-3 and TRBJ1-1, is GAGVSQTPSNKVTEKGKYVELRCDPISGHTALYWYRQSLGQGPEFLIYFQGTGAADDSGLPNDRFFAVRPEGSVSTLKIQRTERGDSAVYLCASRKMVGDTEAFFGQGTRLTVV.

CDR3 sequence (DNA): TGCGCCAGCAGCTTGGGTGGGGAGCCGGCCCAGGATGAGCAGTTCTTC. It encodes CASSLGGEPAQDEQFF. The chain couples TRBV5-1 to TRBJ2-1; possibly TRBD2 for D (5 bases). Germline V gives CDR1 SGHRS, CDR2 YFSETQ. V dropped 0 bases and J dropped 8 bases, with 18 bases sitting between them. The CDR3 extends over 16 amino acids.

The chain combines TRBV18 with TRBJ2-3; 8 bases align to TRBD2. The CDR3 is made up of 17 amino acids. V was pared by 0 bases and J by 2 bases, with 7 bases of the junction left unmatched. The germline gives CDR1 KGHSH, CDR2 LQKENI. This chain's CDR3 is CASSPPAAGGFTDTQYF. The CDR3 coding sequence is TGTGCCAGCTCACCACCGGCCGCGGGGGGCTTCACAGATACGCAGTATTTT.

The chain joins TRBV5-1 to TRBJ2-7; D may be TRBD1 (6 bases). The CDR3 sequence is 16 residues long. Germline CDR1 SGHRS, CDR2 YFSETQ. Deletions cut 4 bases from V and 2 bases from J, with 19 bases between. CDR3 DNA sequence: TGCGCCAGCAGCCCGTTGCTGGGGGCGAATCCCTACGAGCAGTACTTC. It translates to CASSPLLGANPYEQYF. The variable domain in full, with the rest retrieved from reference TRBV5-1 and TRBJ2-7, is KAGVTQTPRYLIKTRGQQVTLSCSPISGHRSVSWYQQTPGQGLQFLFEYFSETQRNKGNFPGRFSGRQFSNSRSEMNVSTLELGDSALYLCASSPLLGANPYEQYFGPGTRLTVT.